This T cell receptor (beta chain) was identified during a study of T-cell reconstitution after alpha-beta-depleted transplantation in children. V lost 0 bases and J lost 1, with 8 bases in between. The germline V gene encodes CDR1 LGHNA and CDR2 YNFKEQ. This CDR3 spans 15 amino acids. This clonotype showed up just once. The authors prepared the TCRbeta library with unique molecular identifiers. TCRdb reprocessed the PCR reads via MiXCR and lists one record per CDR3 protein. Of 800,000 to 1,000,000 distinct CDR3 sequences listed, about 30% are singletons. The rearrangement joins TRBV4-2 to TRBJ2-3, with D unresolved. The specimen was PBMCs, mostly from graft donor cells, collected 360 days after TCRalphabeta/CD19-depleted stem cell transplant. The source is a boy under three years old who had a stem cell transplant for SCID, so the T cells may come from the graft donor. CDR3 sequence (DNA): TGTGCCAGCAGCCAAGAGCTAGGAGGCACAGATACGCAGTATTTT. Translation: CASSQELGGTDTQYF.